Shown below are 8 T cell receptor beta chains from a single sample sequenced in a study of blood T cells in healthy people across ages. The second PCR ran roughly 7 to 12 cycles with a sample-barcoded 5' primer and J-beta primers. One entry per CDR3 protein results from TCRdb running MiXCR on the 5' RACE reads. The repertoire holds over 600,000 distinct CDR3 sequences, with around 50% as singletons. Sequencing input: blood. The origin of the receptors is a man older than 75 in good health.

The gene calls are TRBV20-1 and TRBJ2-7; no clear D gene. This CDR3 spans 13 amino acids. V was pared by 1 base and J by 2 bases, with 9 bases between. Germline loops: CDR1 DFQATT, CDR2 SNEGSKA (reference sequence). The CDR3 sequence is CSARAPDTYEQYF. DNA of the CDR3: TGCAGTGCTAGAGCCCCTGATACCTACGAGCAGTACTTC.

On this clonotype: A read error may explain this, as a much larger clone is one base away. J is TRBJ2-3 and V is TRBV4-2, with 13 bases aligning to TRBD2. CDR1 LGHNA and CDR2 YNFKEQ come from the germline V gene. There are 18 residues in the CDR3. With V trimmed by 2 bases and J by 5 bases, 10 bases remained unmatched. The CDR3 region is CASSQRGTSGISVDTQYF. CDR3 DNA: TGTGCCAGCAGCCAACGAGGGACTAGCGGGATTAGCGTAGATACGCAGTATTTT.

This chain connects TRBV2 to TRBJ1-2; 8 bases are a match to TRBD1. This CDR3 contains 15 residues. V gave up 5 bases and J gave up 7 bases; unmatched junction bases: 12. Germline values: CDR1 SNHLY, CDR2 FYNNEI. The CDR3 spells CASSLRTGRSGGYTF. The DNA of the CDR3 is TGTGCCAGCAGTCTTAGGACAGGGCGGAGTGGTGGCTACACCTTC.

The chain employs TRBV30 and TRBJ2-7; D is possibly TRBD1 (6 bases). The CDR3 is 14 residues long. The ends were cut back, 3 bases at V and 6 bases at J, with 18 bases in the middle. CDR1 GTSNPN and CDR2 SVGIG come from the germline V gene (reference sequence). The CDR3 is CAWSRDRSRVEQYF. The CDR3 nucleotides are TGTGCCTGGAGCCGTGACAGGAGTCGGGTCGAGCAGTACTTC.

This rearrangement joins TRBV28 to TRBJ1-1; TRBD1 is a possible D gene (5 bases). Trimming pared 7 bases from V and 0 bases from J, leaving 9 bases between. Looked up from germline, CDR1 is MDHEN and CDR2 is SYDVKM. The CDR3 is 13 amino acids. CDR3 in amino acids: CASKRQLNTEAFF. CDR3 coding DNA: TGTGCCAGCAAGAGACAGTTGAACACTGAAGCTTTCTTT.

This clonotype has ten or more counts. This chain joins TRBV20-1 and TRBJ1-1; tentative D call: TRBD1 (6 bases). V was pared by 0 bases and J by 8 bases, with 16 bases between. CDR3 length: 14 amino acids. Germline lookup yields CDR1 DFQATT and CDR2 SNEGSKA (reference sequence). In DNA form, the CDR3 reads TGCAGTGCTAGAGATGATGCGGGGGGCGGAGAAGCTTTCTTT. As protein: CSARDDAGGGEAFF.

In its sample, this clonotype was seen many times. The rearrangement links TRBV7-9 to TRBJ2-1; no firm D call. The germline gives CDR1 SEHNR, CDR2 FQNEAQ (reference sequence). The V end lost 5 bases, the J end lost 0 bases, and 11 bases lay between the germline ends. The CDR3 runs 15 residues. CDR3: CASSIDPSSYNEQFF. The DNA of the CDR3 is TGTGCCAGCAGCATCGACCCAAGCTCCTACAATGAGCAGTTCTTC.

This rearrangement joins TRBV6-1 to TRBJ2-5; no clear D gene. The V end was cut by 0 bases, the J end by 13 bases, with 9 bases between. This CDR3 comprises 11 residues. The germline V gene encodes CDR1 MNHNS and CDR2 SASEGT. The CDR3 sequence is CASSEATQGYF. DNA of the CDR3: TGTGCCAGCAGTGAAGCGACTCAAGGGTACTTC.